This T cell receptor beta chain was sequenced in a study of CD8+ T cells in alopecia areata. This clone occurred a few times. Its antigen is unidentified. Sequencing templates came from extracted RNA that was reverse transcribed into cDNA. TCRdb's table, derived via immunoSEQ multiplex PCR, lists solely in-frame clones and lacks some. Of 190,000 or so clones detected, roughly 50% appear once; the ten largest clones hold 5.5%. The CDR3 runs to 16 residues. Trimming stripped 3 bases from V and 9 bases from J, with 18 bases between. Germline V lookup: CDR1 SGHTA, CDR2 FQGNSA. This sample's treatment: oral pan-JAK inhibitor, 5-10 mg twice daily. Findings and caveats of the study: Tofacitinib did not eliminate many expanded lesional clones from scalp or blood.

The material was CD4+ T cells sorted from blood, obtained at week 24, from a patient treated with tofacitinib. This receptor was obtained from a human donor with alopecia areata. The rearrangement joins TRBV7-2 to TRBJ1-6; TRBD1 might be the D (6 bases). For the CDR3, the DNA is TGTGCCAGCAGCTTGGGGCCCCGGGGGCGGATTTCACCCCTCCACTTT. Its protein product is CASSLGPRGRISPLHF.